Shown below are 7 T cell receptor beta chains from a single sample sequenced in a study of blood T cell repertoires in COVID-19. Using immunoSEQ multiplex PCR, the repertoire was profiled, and TCRdb retains in-frame clones only, with some absent. The table lists fewer than 350,000 clones, approximately 85% of them singletons. The sequenced sample consisted of PBMCs or T cells enriched from blood (not recorded which). Receptors originate from a woman younger than 45 who had recovered from COVID-19.

The chain links TRBV27 to TRBJ2-5; 10 bases fit TRBD1. CDR3 length: 17 residues. V shed 6 bases and J 4 bases; nucleotides not matched to a gene: 14. Germline V gene sequence: CDR1 MNHEY, CDR2 SMNVEV (reference sequence). The CDR3 region is CASSAMIGGQGRETQYF. In nucleotides, the CDR3 is TGTGCCAGCAGCGCTATGATAGGGGGACAGGGGAGAGAGACCCAGTACTTC.

V usage is TRBV6-5 and J usage is TRBJ2-7; D is uncertain. Trimming pared 4 bases from V and 0 bases from J, leaving 7 bases between. CDR3 length equals 13 residues. Germline CDR1 is MNHEY and CDR2 is SVGAGI. Here the CDR3 reads CASSLISSYEQYF. The CDR3 DNA reads TGTGCCAGCAGTTTAATTAGCTCCTACGAGCAGTACTTC.

This chain connects TRBV28 to TRBJ1-2; TRBD1 matches at 12 bases. Germline V gives CDR1 MDHEN, CDR2 SYDVKM. The CDR3 is 16 residues long. The CDR3 sequence: CAVSGTGGPTNYGYTF. Written as DNA, the CDR3 is TGTGCGGTGAGCGGGACAGGGGGCCCTACTAACTATGGCTACACCTTC.

V gene TRBV7-3 combines with J gene TRBJ2-7, with 9 bases aligning to TRBD1. Germline loops: CDR1 SGHTA, CDR2 FQGTGA. The CDR3 covers 15 residues. The junction had 7 bases not matched to a gene; V was cut back by 0 bases and J by 7 bases. CDR3 in amino acids: CASSLTGGQGREQYF. The CDR3 DNA reads as TGTGCCAGCAGCTTAACAGGGGGACAGGGAAGAGAGCAGTACTTC.

This chain connects TRBV6-6 to TRBJ1-5, with 7 bases aligning to TRBD1. V gave up 2 bases and J gave up 3 bases; unmatched junction bases: 4. Germline V lookup: CDR1 MNHNY, CDR2 SVGAGI (reference sequence). The CDR3 spans 15 residues. The chain's CDR3 is CASSYRGQYNQPQHF. The CDR3 coding sequence is TGTGCCAGCAGTTACAGGGGACAGTACAATCAGCCCCAGCATTTT.

The chain couples TRBV6-2 or TRBV6-3 to TRBJ2-1; a possible D gene is TRBD2 (6 bases). The germline CDR1 and CDR2 sequences are MNHEY and SVGEGT. Trimming took off 6 bases at V and 7 bases at J, with 22 bases between the two ends. This CDR3 region has 16 residues. The CDR3: CASSHFAGPRRNEQFF. In DNA form, the CDR3 reads TGTGCCAGCAGCCACTTCGCGGGACCAAGAAGAAATGAGCAGTTCTTC.

This chain links TRBV9 with TRBJ2-1, with D possibly matching TRBD2 (5 bases). V was shortened by 3 bases and J by 5 bases, with 18 bases between the two germline ends. This CDR3 is built from 16 residues. From germline, CDR1 is SGDLS and CDR2 YYNGEE. The CDR3 spells CASSADKRADNNEQFF. The CDR3, as DNA: TGTGCCAGCAGCGCTGATAAGAGGGCAGATAACAATGAGCAGTTCTTC.